The clone carrying this T cell receptor (beta chain) has a handful of counts. This specimen belongs to a study of blood T cell repertoires in COVID-19. Background on the study: Italy, Spain and the United States were the sources of the convalescent and acute COVID-19 samples. T cells, B-cell-depleted T cells, or PBMCs supplied cDNA or gDNA.

Produced via immunoSEQ multiplex PCR; TCRdb's table is partial and in-frame only. This table holds roughly 110,000 clones, around four fifths found once. Trimming cost V 4 bases and J 5 bases; bases outside gene matches: 18. Per germline, CDR1 SGHDN and CDR2 FVKESK. CDR3 length: 18 amino acids. The J gene is TRBJ2-5, the V gene TRBV14; 8 bases fit TRBD1. This TCR was recovered from a man between 65 and 80 years old with acute or convalescent COVID-19. Sequenced material: peripheral blood. CDR3 amino acids: CASSRNSLGRGPKETQYF. Here the CDR3 DNA reads TGTGCCAGCAGCCGCAATTCTCTAGGCAGGGGGCCTAAGGAGACCCAGTACTTC.